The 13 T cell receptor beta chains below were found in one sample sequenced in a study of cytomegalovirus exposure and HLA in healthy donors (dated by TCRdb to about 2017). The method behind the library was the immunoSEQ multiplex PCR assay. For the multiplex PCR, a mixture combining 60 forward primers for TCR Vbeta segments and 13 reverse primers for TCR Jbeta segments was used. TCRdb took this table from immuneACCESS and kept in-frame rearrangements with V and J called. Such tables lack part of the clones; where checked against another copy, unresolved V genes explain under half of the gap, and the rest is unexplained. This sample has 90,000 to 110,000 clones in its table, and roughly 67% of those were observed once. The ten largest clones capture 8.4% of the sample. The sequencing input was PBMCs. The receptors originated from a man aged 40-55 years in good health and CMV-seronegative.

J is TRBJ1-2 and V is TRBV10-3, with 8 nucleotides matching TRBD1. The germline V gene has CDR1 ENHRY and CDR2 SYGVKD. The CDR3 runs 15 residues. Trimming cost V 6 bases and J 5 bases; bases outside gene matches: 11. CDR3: CAISHPSTGGYGYTF. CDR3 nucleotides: TGTGCCATCAGCCATCCTTCAACAGGGGGGTATGGCTACACCTTC.

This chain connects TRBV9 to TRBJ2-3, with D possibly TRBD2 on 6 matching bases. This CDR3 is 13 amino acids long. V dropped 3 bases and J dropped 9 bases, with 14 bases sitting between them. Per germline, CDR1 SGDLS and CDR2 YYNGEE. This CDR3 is CASSGSRRGTQYF. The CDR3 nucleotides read TGTGCCAGCAGCGGATCCCGGAGGGGCACGCAGTATTTT.

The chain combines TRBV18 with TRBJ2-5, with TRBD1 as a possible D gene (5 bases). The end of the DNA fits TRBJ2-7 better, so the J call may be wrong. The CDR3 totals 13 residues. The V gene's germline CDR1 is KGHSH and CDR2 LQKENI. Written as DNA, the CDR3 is TGTGCCAGCTCGCTTTTTTCAGGGCCCGAGCAGTACTTC. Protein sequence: CASSLFSGPEQYF.

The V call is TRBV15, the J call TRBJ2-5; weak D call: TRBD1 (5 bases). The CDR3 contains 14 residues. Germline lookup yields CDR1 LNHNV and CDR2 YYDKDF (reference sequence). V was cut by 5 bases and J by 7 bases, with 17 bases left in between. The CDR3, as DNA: TGTGCCACCAGCGAAGGGGCAGGGCCTTTGACCCAGTACTTC. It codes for CATSEGAGPLTQYF.

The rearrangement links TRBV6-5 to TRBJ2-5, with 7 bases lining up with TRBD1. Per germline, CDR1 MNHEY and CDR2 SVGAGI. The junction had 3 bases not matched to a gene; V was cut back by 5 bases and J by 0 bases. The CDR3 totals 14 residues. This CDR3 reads CASSTTGYQETQYF. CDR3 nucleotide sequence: TGTGCCAGCAGTACGACAGGGTACCAAGAGACCCAGTACTTC.

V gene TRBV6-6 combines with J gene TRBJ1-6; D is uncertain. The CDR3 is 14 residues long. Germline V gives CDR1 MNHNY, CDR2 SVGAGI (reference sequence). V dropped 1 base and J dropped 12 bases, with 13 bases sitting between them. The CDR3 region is CASSYYGSGGPLHF. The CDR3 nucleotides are TGTGCCAGCAGTTACTACGGATCGGGTGGACCCCTCCACTTT.

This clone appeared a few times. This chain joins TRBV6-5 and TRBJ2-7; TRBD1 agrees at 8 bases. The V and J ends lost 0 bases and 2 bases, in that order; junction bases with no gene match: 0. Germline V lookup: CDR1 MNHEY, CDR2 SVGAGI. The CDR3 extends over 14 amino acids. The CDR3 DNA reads TGTGCCAGCAGTTACTCACAGGGGGCCTACGAGCAGTACTTC. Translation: CASSYSQGAYEQYF.

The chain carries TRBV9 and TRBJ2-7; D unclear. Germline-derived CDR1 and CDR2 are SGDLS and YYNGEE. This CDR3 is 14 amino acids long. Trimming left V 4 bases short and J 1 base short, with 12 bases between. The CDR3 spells CASSPEVLSYEQYF. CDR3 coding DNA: TGTGCCAGCAGCCCAGAGGTACTTTCCTACGAGCAGTACTTC. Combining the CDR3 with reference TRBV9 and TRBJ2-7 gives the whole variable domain DSGVTQTPKHLITATGQRVTLRCSPRSGDLSVYWYQQSLDQGLQFLIQYYNGEERAKGNILERFSAQQFPDLHSELNLSSLELGDSALYFCASSPEVLSYEQYFGPGTRLTVT.

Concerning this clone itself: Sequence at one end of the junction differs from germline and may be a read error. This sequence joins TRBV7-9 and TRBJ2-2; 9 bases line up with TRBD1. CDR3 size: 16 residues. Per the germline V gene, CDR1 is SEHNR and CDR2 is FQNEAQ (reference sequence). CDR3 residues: CSSSSNRDRATGELFF. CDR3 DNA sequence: TGTTCCAGCAGCTCAAACCGGGACAGGGCCACCGGGGAGCTGTTTTTT.

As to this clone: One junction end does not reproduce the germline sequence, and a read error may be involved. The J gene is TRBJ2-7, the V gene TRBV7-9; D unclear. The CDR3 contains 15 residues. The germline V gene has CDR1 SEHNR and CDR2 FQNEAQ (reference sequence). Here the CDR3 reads CSSSLALGVSYEQYF. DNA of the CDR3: TGTTCCAGCAGCTTAGCTCTCGGAGTATCCTACGAGCAGTACTTC.

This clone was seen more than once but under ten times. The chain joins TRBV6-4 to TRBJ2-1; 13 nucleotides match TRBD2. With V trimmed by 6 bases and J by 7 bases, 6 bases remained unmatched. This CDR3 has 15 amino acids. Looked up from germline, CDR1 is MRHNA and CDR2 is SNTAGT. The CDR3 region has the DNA TGTGCCAGCAGCCTCGGGACTAGCGGGGCAAATGAGCAGTTCTTC. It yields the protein CASSLGTSGANEQFF.

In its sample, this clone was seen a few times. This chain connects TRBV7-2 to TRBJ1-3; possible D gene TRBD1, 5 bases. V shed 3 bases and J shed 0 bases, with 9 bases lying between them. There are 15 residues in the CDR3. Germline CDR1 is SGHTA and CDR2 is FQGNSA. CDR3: CASSLDTNSGNTIYF. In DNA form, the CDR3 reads TGTGCCAGCAGCTTGGACACGAACTCTGGAAACACCATATATTTT.

Here the CDR3 reads CASSVGGFGLAGSDTQYF. CDR3 DNA sequence: TGTGCCAGCAGCGTAGGGGGGTTTGGACTAGCGGGTTCGGATACGCAGTATTTT. The chain links TRBV9 to TRBJ2-3; 11 bases agree with TRBD2. The J segment lost 6 bases and the V segment lost 0 bases, leaving 12 bases of the junction unmatched. In germline, CDR1 is SGDLS, CDR2 YYNGEE. This CDR3 has 18 residues.